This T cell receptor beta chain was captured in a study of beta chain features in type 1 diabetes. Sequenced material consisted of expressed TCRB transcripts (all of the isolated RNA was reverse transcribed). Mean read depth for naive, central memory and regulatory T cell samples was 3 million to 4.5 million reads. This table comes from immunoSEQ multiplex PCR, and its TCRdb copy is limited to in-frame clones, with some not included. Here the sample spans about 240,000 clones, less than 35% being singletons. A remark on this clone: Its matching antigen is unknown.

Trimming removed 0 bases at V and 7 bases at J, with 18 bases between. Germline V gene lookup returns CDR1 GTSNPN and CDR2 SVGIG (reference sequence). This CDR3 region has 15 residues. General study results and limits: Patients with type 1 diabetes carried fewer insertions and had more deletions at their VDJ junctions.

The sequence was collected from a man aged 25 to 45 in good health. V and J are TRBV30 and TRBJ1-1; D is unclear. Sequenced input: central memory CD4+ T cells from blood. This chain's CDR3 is CAWSVQWMGGVEAFF. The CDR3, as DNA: TGTGCCTGGAGTGTACAATGGATGGGTGGAGTTGAAGCTTTCTTT.